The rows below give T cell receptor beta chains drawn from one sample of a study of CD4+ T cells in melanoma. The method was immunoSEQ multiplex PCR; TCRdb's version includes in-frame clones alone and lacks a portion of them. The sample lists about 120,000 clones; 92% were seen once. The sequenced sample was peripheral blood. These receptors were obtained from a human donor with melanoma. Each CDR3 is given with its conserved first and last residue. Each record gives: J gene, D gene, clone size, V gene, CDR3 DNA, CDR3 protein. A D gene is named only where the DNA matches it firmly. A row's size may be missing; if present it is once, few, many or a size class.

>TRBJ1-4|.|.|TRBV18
TGTGCCAGCTCACCTGGCGCAACTAATGAAAAACTGTTTTTT
CASSPGATNEKLFF
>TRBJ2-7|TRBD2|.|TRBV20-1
TGCAGCAGCGGGACGCCCTACGAGCAGTACTTC
CSSGTPYEQYF
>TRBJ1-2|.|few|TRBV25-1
TGTGCCAGCAGTGTTTACAGTGATGGCTACACCTTC
CASSVYSDGYTF
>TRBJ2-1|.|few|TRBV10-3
TGTGCCATCAGGGCAGACCTAAAAGGCAATGAGCAGTTCTTC
CAIRADLKGNEQFF
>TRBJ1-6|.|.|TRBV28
TGTGCCAGCAGCTCGGCAGGGAAGTCTATAAATAATTCACCCCTCCACTTT
CASSSAGKSINNSPLHF
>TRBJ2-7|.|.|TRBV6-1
TGTGCCAGCTTAAAAACAGGGTACGAGCAGTACTTC
CASLKTGYEQYF
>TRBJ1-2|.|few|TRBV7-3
TGTGCCAGCACCAGCGGCTACACCTTC
CASTSGYTF
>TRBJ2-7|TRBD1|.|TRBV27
TGTGCCAGCAGCAAAGCCGGGACAGGGGGCGAGCAGTACTTC
CASSKAGTGGEQYF
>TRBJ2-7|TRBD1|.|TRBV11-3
TGTGCCAGCAGCTTAGGGGGGACAGGGAACTACGAGCAGTACTTC
CASSLGGTGNYEQYF
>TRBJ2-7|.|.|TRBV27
TGTGCCAGCAGTTTATCTGGGTTGGAGCAGTACTTC
CASSLSGLEQYF
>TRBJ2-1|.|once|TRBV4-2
TGTGCCAGCAGCCAAGAACTGACTAGTTATGACGATGAGCAGTTCTTC
CASSQELTSYDDEQFF
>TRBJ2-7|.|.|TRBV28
TGTGCCAGCAGTTTGTACAGGGGAGGCTCCTACGAGCAGTACTTC
CASSLYRGGSYEQYF
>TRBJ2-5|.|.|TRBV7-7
TGTGCCAGCAGCTTAGATCGGTCAGACCCCCTGGAGACCCAGTACTTC
CASSLDRSDPLETQYF
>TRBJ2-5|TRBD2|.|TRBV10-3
TGTGCCATCAGGAGCGGGGGGAATCAAGAGACCCAGTACTTC
CAIRSGGNQETQYF
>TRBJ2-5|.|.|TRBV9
TGTGCCAGCAGCGTGGATGGACTGCCTCAAGAGACCCAGTACTTC
CASSVDGLPQETQYF
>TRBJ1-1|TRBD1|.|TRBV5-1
TGCGCCAGCAGCTTGGGACAGGGGAGGACTGAAGCTTTCTTT
CASSLGQGRTEAFF
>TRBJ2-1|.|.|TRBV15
TGTGCCACCAGCAGAGGAGGGGTTCCCTACAATGAGCAGTTCTTC
CATSRGGVPYNEQFF
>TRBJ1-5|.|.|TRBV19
TGTGCCAGTAGTTTCGTTGGGCAGCCCCAGCATTTT
CASSFVGQPQHF
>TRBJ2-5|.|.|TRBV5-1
TGCGCCAGCAGCTTAAAACGGTACCAAGAGACCCAGTACTTC
CASSLKRYQETQYF
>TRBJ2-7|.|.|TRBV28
TGTGCCAGCAGTTTCCAAAACTACGAGCAGTACTTC
CASSFQNYEQYF
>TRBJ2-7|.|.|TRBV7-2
TGTGCCAGCAGCTTAGTTAGCGGTAGCTCCTACGAGCAGTACTTC
CASSLVSGSSYEQYF
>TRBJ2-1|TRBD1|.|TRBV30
TGTGCCTGGAGTACGGGACAGGGAAGTTCCTACAATGAGCAGTTCTTC
CAWSTGQGSSYNEQFF
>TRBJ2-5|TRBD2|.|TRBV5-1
TGCGCCAGCAGCTCGGGGACTACCAAGGAGACCCAGTACTTC
CASSSGTTKETQYF
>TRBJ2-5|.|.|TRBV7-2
TGTGCCAGCAAAGCGTTCCCCCAAGAGACCCAGTACTTC
CASKAFPQETQYF
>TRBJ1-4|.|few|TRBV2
TGTGCCAGCAGTGTCGGAATAAATGAAAAACTGTTTTTT
CASSVGINEKLFF
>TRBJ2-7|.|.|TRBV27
TGTGCCAGCAGTTTGAGATTGGGACACCTTTACGAGCAGTACTTC
CASSLRLGHLYEQYF
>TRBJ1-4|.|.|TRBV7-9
TGTGCCAGCAGCTTAAGCGGGCCTCTAGAAGGACTGTTTTTT
CASSLSGPLEGLFF